This T cell receptor beta chain was recorded in a study of T-cell reconstitution after alpha-beta-depleted transplantation in children. Study-level findings and limits: TCRbeta diversity was high at day 60 in some patients (a result of surviving recipient T cells and thymic progenitors).

The CDR3 has 14 residues. Between the trimmed V and J ends, which lost 1 base and 11 bases, there was a span of 15 bases. Looked up from germline, CDR1 is LGHDT and CDR2 is YNNKEL (reference sequence). It was with unique molecular identifiers that the TCRbeta library was prepared. One entry per CDR3 protein, called by TCRdb with MiXCR from the PCR reads. There are about 830,000 distinct CDR3 sequences in the sample; under 20% occur only once, and about 4.6% lies in the top ten. As regards this clonotype: Its specificity is not known.

The input for sequencing was PBMCs, mostly from graft donor cells, taken 360 days after TCRalphabeta/CD19-depleted stem cell transplant. This sequence joins TRBV3-1 and TRBJ1-5, with a tentative D call TRBD1 (5 bases). This sequence originates from a male patient younger than 18 who had a stem cell transplant for acute lymphoblastic leukemia, so the T cells may come from the graft donor. The CDR3 DNA reads TGTGCCAGCAGCCAAGGAGGGACCCTAGGGACCCAGCATTTT. Residues: CASSQGGTLGTQHF.